This T cell receptor beta chain was obtained from a study of blood T cell repertoires in COVID-19. Study at large: The United States, Italy and Spain supplied acute and convalescent COVID-19 samples.

Generated by immunoSEQ multiplex PCR, the TCRdb table keeps only in-frame clones and is missing some. The sample contains roughly 73,000 clones, more than 90% of which appear only once. Per germline, CDR1 DFQATT and CDR2 SNEGSKA (reference sequence). The CDR3 is 17 amino acids. The sample consisted of peripheral blood. The chain couples TRBV20-1 to TRBJ2-7, with 10 positions matching TRBD2. The clonotype was recovered from a middle-aged man with acute or convalescent COVID-19. The CDR3 DNA reads as TGCAGTACTAGTACTCCACTGCGGAGCGGGGGGGACTACGAGCAGTACGTC. Translation gives CSTSTPLRSGGDYEQYV.